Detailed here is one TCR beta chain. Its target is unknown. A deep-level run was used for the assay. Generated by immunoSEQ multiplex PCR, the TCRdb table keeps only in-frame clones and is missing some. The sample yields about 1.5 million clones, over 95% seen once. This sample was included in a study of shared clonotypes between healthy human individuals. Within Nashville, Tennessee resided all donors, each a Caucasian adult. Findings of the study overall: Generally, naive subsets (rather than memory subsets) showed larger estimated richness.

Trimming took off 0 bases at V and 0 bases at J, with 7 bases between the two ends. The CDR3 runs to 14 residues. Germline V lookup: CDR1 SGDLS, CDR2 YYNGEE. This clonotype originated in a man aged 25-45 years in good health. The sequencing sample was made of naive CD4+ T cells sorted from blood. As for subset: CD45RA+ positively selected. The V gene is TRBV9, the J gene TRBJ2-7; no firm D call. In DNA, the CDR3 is TGTGCCAGCAGCGTAGGGACCAACTCCTACGAGCAGTACTTC. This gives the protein CASSVGTNSYEQYF.